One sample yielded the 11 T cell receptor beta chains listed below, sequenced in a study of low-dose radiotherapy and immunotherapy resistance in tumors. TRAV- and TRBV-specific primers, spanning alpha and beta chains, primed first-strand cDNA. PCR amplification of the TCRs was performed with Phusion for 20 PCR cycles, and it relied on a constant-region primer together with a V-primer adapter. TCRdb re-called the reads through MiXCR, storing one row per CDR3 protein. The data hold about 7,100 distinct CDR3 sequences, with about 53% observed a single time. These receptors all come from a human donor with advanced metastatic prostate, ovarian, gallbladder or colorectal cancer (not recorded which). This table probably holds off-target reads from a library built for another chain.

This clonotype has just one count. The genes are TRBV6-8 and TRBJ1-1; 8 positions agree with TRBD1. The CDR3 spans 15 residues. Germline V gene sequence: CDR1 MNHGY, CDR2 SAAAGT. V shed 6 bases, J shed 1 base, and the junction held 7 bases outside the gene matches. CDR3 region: CASRRTGTGNTEAFF. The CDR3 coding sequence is TGTGCCAGCAGACGGACCGGGACAGGGAACACTGAAGCTTTCTTT.

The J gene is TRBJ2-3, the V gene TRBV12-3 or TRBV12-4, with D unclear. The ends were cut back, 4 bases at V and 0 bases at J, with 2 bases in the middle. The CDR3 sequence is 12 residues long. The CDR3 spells CASSSSTDTQYF. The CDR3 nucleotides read TGTGCCAGCAGTTCTAGCACAGATACGCAGTATTTT.

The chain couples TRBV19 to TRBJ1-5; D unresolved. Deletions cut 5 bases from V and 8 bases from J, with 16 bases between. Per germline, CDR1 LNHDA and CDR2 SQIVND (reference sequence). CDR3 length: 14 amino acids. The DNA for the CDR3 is TGTGCCAGTAGTGGGCAGGCTGTTTTGGAGCCCCAGCATTTT. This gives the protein CASSGQAVLEPQHF.

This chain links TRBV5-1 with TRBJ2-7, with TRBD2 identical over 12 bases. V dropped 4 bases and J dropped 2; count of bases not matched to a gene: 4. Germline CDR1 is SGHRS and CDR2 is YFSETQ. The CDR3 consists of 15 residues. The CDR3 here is CASSPGLAGTYEQYF. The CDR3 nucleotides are TGCGCCAGCAGCCCCGGACTAGCGGGGACCTACGAGCAGTACTTC.

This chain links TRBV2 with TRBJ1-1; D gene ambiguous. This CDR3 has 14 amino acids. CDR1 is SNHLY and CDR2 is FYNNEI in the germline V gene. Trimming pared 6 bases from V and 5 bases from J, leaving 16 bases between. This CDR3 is CASRISTDSTEAFF. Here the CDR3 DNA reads TGTGCCAGCAGGATCAGTACAGATTCAACTGAAGCTTTCTTT. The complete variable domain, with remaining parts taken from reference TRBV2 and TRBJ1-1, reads EPEVTQTPSHQVTQMGQEVILRCVPISNHLYFYWYRQILGQKVEFLVSFYNNEISEKSEIFDDQFSVERPDGSNFTLKIRSTKLEDSAMYFCASRISTDSTEAFFGQGTRLTVV.

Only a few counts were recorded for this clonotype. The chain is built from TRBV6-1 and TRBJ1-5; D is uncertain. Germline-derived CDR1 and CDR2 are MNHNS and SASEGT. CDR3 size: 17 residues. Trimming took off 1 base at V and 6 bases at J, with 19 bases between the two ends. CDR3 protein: CASSEGLRVEGSQPQHF. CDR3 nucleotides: TGTGCCAGCAGTGAAGGTTTAAGGGTGGAAGGTAGTCAGCCCCAGCATTTT.

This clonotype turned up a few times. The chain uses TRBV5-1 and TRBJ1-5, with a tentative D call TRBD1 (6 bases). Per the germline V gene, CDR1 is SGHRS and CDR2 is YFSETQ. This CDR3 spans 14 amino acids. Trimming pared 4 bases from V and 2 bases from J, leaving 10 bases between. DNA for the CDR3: TGCGCCAGCAGCATCAGGGGAGGCAATCAGCCCCAGCATTTT. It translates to CASSIRGGNQPQHF.

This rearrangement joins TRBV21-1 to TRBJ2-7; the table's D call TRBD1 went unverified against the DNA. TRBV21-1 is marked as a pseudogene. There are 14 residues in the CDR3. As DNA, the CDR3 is TGTGCCAGCAGCGGGAGGACAGATACCTACGAGCAGTACTTC. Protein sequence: CASSGRTDTYEQYF.

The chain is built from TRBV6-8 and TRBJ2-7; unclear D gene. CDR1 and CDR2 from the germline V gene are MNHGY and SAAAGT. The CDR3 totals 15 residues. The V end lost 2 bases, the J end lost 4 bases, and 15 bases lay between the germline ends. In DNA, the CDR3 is TGTGCCAGCAGTTACCCGCGGCTAGGGATTTACGAGCAGTACTTC. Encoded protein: CASSYPRLGIYEQYF.

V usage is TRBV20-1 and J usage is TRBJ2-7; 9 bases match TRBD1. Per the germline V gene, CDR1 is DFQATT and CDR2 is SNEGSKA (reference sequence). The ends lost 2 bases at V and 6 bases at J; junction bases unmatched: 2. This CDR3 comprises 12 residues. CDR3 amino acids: CSARRQGGEQYF. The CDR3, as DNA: TGCAGTGCTAGACGACAGGGGGGCGAGCAGTACTTC.

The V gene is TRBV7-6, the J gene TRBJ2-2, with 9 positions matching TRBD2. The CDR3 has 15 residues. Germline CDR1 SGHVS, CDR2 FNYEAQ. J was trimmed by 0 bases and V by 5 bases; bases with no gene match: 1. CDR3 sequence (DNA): TGTGCCAGCAGCGCTAGCGGGGCGAACACCGGGGAGCTGTTTTTT. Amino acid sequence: CASSASGANTGELFF.